The present TCR beta chain was sequenced within a study of blood T cells in healthy people across ages. Regarding the study as a whole: Naive CD4+ cell counts and diversity both ran higher in long-lived than in aged donors.

Comments on this clonotype: Its antigen is still unknown.

Combining a sample-barcoded 5' primer with a J-beta primer mix, a second PCR ran for roughly 7 to 11 cycles. Through a template-switch adaptor with 12 random nucleotides, each cDNA molecule received a tag. TCRdb ran MiXCR on the 5' RACE reads and lists one entry per CDR3 protein. This repertoire shows about 780,000 distinct CDR3 sequences, less than 60% found once; its top ten account for 15% to 20%. Isolation per sample recovered at least 7 million PBMCs. The amount of total RNA extracted per sample was at least 5.5 micrograms. With 4 bases removed from V and 5 bases from J, the gap between germline ends came to 13 bases. The CDR3 loop spans 14 amino acids. Germline CDR1 SGHRS, CDR2 YFSETQ.

Sequencing used blood. This rearrangement joins TRBV5-1 to TRBJ2-1; the D is unclear. The TCR sequence derives from a man at least 80 years old in good health. The CDR3 region has the DNA TGCGCCAGCAGCATCCAACCGCAAGACAATGAGCAGTTCTTC. Its protein product is CASSIQPQDNEQFF.